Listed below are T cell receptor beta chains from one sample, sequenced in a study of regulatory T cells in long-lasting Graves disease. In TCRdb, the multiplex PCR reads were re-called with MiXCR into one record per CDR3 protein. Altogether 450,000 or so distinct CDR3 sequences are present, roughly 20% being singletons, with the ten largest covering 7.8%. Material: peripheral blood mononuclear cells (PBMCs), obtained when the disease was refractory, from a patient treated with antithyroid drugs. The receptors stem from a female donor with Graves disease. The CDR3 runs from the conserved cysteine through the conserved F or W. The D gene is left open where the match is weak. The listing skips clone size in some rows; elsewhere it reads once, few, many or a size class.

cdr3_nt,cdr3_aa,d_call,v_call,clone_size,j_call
TGTGCCAGCAGCCTCGGACTGCGCTACGAGCAGTACTTC,CASSLGLRYEQYF,-,TRBV7-2,many,TRBJ2-7
TGTGCCAGCAGCTCCCTGGACAGTCTGCCTGGCTACACCTTC,CASSSLDSLPGYTF,-,TRBV7-2,many,TRBJ1-2
TGTGCCAGCAGCTTAAGGCTCCGCGAGCAGTACTTC,CASSLRLREQYF,-,TRBV11-2,-,TRBJ2-7
TGTGCCACCAGTGGAGATAGCGGGAGGGCGTCGGAGACCCAGTACTTC,CATSGDSGRASETQYF,TRBD2,TRBV24-1,many,TRBJ2-5
TGCAGCGTCCACACGGAACTTGGGAGCACTGAAGCTTTCTTT,CSVHTELGSTEAFF,-,TRBV29-1,many,TRBJ1-1
TGCAGCGTTGAAGGTCTAGGAATTCAGTACTTC,CSVEGLGIQYF,-,TRBV29-1,-,TRBJ2-4
TGTGCCAGCAGCTTAGATAGGCAGGGTTTCGCATACGAGCAGTACTTC,CASSLDRQGFAYEQYF,-,TRBV11-2,many,TRBJ2-7
TGCAGTGCCCGGACTAGCTCTTTAGTCGGGGAGCTGTTTTTT,CSARTSSLVGELFF,TRBD2,TRBV20-1,-,TRBJ2-2
TGTGCCAGCAGTTGGTCGGATTGGGGCGAGCAGTACTTC,CASSWSDWGEQYF,-,TRBV6-5,-,TRBJ2-7
TGCAGTGCCGACGGATGGGACAGTAACCAAGAGACCCAGTACTTC,CSADGWDSNQETQYF,TRBD1,TRBV20-1,few,TRBJ2-5
TGTGCCAGCACCATCGGGCGCGGCGGAAGTTCCTACAATGAGCAGTTCTTC,CASTIGRGGSSYNEQFF,-,TRBV6-2/TRBV6-3,-,TRBJ2-1
TGCGCCAGCAAGGTCCGGACAGGGGGTACCTACGAGCAGTACTTC,CASKVRTGGTYEQYF,TRBD1,TRBV4-1,few,TRBJ2-7
TGTGCCAGCAGCTTTAGGACTAGCTCCTACAATGAGCAGTTCTTC,CASSFRTSSYNEQFF,TRBD2,TRBV5-5,-,TRBJ2-1
TGTGCCAGCAGCCCGCTGGGGGGGGGACAGGTTTCCTCTGGGGCCAACGTCCTGACTTTC,CASSPLGGGQVSSGANVLTF,-,TRBV9,few,TRBJ2-6
TGTGCCAGCAGCGTACGGGGGACCTCCAACACCATATATTTT,CASSVRGTSNTIYF,-,TRBV9,many,TRBJ1-3
TGCGCCAGCAGCTTGGAGCGGACAGGGGGCTCGGTTCAGTACTTC,CASSLERTGGSVQYF,TRBD1,TRBV5-1,few,TRBJ2-4
TGTGCCAGCAGCCAATCATCGACTGTGAACACTGAAGCTTTCTTT,CASSQSSTVNTEAFF,-,TRBV3-1,many,TRBJ1-1
TGTGCCAGCAGCTTCAAGCGGGCAGGCACCGGGGAGCTGTTTTTT,CASSFKRAGTGELFF,-,TRBV7-2,few,TRBJ2-2
TGTGCCAGCAGTTCCCCCACCCGGACTAGTACCTACGAGCAGTACTTC,CASSSPTRTSTYEQYF,TRBD2,TRBV27,-,TRBJ2-7
TGTGCCATCAGGAACAGGGACTCGGCTCCCCTCCACTTT,CAIRNRDSAPLHF,-,TRBV10-3,-,TRBJ1-6
TGCAGTGCGAGAGGGTACGGGCTTGTTAGCGGGGACTTCTACGAGCAGTACTTC,CSARGYGLVSGDFYEQYF,TRBD2,TRBV20-1,-,TRBJ2-7
TGTGCCAGTAAAAGAAGCCTCCAAGAGACCCAGTACTTC,CASKRSLQETQYF,-,TRBV19,-,TRBJ2-5
TGTGCCAGCGGGAACCCTCTTGCCCGCGAGACTGAAGCTTTCTTT,CASGNPLARETEAFF,-,TRBV6-2/TRBV6-3,-,TRBJ1-1
TGTGCCAGCAATCACAGGGGGCTTCGGAACGAGCAGTACTTC,CASNHRGLRNEQYF,TRBD1,TRBV12-3/TRBV12-4,many,TRBJ2-7
TGTGCCAGCAGCATGGCCGGTAGCTCCTACGAGCAGTACTTC,CASSMAGSSYEQYF,-,TRBV28,many,TRBJ2-7
TGCAGCTGGGCGGGGGGGCAGAACACTGAAGCTTTCTTT,CSWAGGQNTEAFF,-,TRBV29-1,-,TRBJ1-1
TGCAGTGCTAGAGGCCTCATCGGACCCCTTACCCAAGAGACCCAGTACTTC,CSARGLIGPLTQETQYF,-,TRBV20-1,-,TRBJ2-5
TGTGCCAGCAGGGCGTTGGGGACAGGGCATCTGAACACTGAAGCTTTCTTT,CASRALGTGHLNTEAFF,TRBD1,TRBV7-9,few,TRBJ1-1
TGTGCCAGCAGTTTATCGAAGGCGGGGGGCTACACCTTC,CASSLSKAGGYTF,-,TRBV27,many,TRBJ1-2
TGTGCCAGCAGTGTACCTTCCGGGACTAGCGGGAGAGGGACCCAGTACTTC,CASSVPSGTSGRGTQYF,TRBD2,TRBV2,-,TRBJ2-5
TGCGCCAGCAGCCCCGGGACAGGGGTGAATAGCAATCAGCCCCAGCATTTT,CASSPGTGVNSNQPQHF,TRBD1,TRBV5-1,-,TRBJ1-5
TGTGCCAGCAGTTACTCTGGAGGGATGAACGAGCAGTACTTC,CASSYSGGMNEQYF,-,TRBV6-5,few,TRBJ2-7
TGCGCCAGCAGCTTGACGCAGGGCCAACACTACGAGCAGTACTTC,CASSLTQGQHYEQYF,-,TRBV5-1,-,TRBJ2-7
TGTGCCAGCAGTTACCCTTGGACTAGCGGAGGAGGGGACACCGGGGAGCTGTTTTTT,CASSYPWTSGGGDTGELFF,TRBD2,TRBV6-5,-,TRBJ2-2
TGTGCCAGCAGCCCAGGGGATCTCTACGAGCAGTACTTC,CASSPGDLYEQYF,-,TRBV5-6,-,TRBJ2-7
TGTGCCAGCAGCTTATTAGCGGGAGGAAGGAATACGCAGTATTTT,CASSLLAGGRNTQYF,TRBD2,TRBV7-2,few,TRBJ2-3
TGTGCCAGCAGCCTCCTGTGGGGAGAAGCTTTCTTT,CASSLLWGEAFF,-,TRBV3-1,many,TRBJ1-1
TGTGCCAGCAGGAACAGGGCTGGGGCCAACGTCCTGACTTTC,CASRNRAGANVLTF,-,TRBV6-1,-,TRBJ2-6
TGTGCCAGCAGCAACAGGGGACTAGAGAGTGAGACCCAGTACTTC,CASSNRGLESETQYF,-,TRBV7-2,few,TRBJ2-5
TGTGCCAGCAGTCCCGCCCTAGCGGAAGTGGGGAATGAGCAGTTCTTC,CASSPALAEVGNEQFF,TRBD2,TRBV12-3/TRBV12-4,many,TRBJ2-1
TGTGCCAGCAGCTTCACCGGGACAGGGACCTACGAGCAGTACTTC,CASSFTGTGTYEQYF,TRBD1,TRBV7-3,-,TRBJ2-7
TGCAGTGCTAGAGTACAGGGGGTGATGCATGAGCAGTTCTTC,CSARVQGVMHEQFF,TRBD1,TRBV20-1,-,TRBJ2-1
TGTGCCAGCAGCTTAGGGGTACGGGAGACCCAGTACTTC,CASSLGVRETQYF,-,TRBV7-9,many,TRBJ2-5
TGTGCCAGCAGCCATCTAGCGGGGGGAGCCTACGAGCAGTACTTC,CASSHLAGGAYEQYF,TRBD2,TRBV14,-,TRBJ2-7
TGCGCCAGCAGCCCCGGCGTCGGGATCTTTTCGGACGAGCAGTACTTC,CASSPGVGIFSDEQYF,-,TRBV5-1,few,TRBJ2-7
TGTGCCAGCAGTTCCCTAGGGCCTGGAGAGACCCAGTACTTC,CASSSLGPGETQYF,-,TRBV28,many,TRBJ2-5
TGCGCCAGCAGCCGCGCCGGGACTCCCTATAATTCACCCCTCCACTTT,CASSRAGTPYNSPLHF,-,TRBV4-1,few,TRBJ1-6
TGTGCCAGCAGGACTCCCTTCGGGCAGTACTTC,CASRTPFGQYF,-,TRBV6-1,-,TRBJ2-7
TGTGCCAGCAGCCAAGATAGGCGCACCGGGGAGCTGTTTTTT,CASSQDRRTGELFF,-,TRBV3-2,-,TRBJ2-2
TGCAGTGCCCGCCCCCAAGTTAGCGGGATTAGTTCCGGGGAGCTGTTTTTT,CSARPQVSGISSGELFF,TRBD2,TRBV20-1,-,TRBJ2-2
TGTGCCAGCAGCTTAGATCGTTGGACTAGCGGGAGACAAGAGACCCAGTACTTC,CASSLDRWTSGRQETQYF,TRBD2,TRBV7-8,many,TRBJ2-5
TGTGCCAGCAGAGGACAGACAAACTATGGCTACACCTTC,CASRGQTNYGYTF,-,TRBV2,many,TRBJ1-2
TGTGCCAGCAGCCAAGATCGGCAGGGAACGAACACCGGGGAGCTGTTTTTT,CASSQDRQGTNTGELFF,-,TRBV4-2,few,TRBJ2-2